Listed below are T cell receptor beta chains from one sample, sequenced in a study of T cell changes during pregnancy in multiple sclerosis. Only in-frame clones appear in the TCRdb table, and some are missing; sequencing was by immunoSEQ multiplex PCR. The sample yields about 53,000 clones, about 90% seen once. The sequencing here drew on CD4+ T cells from peripheral blood mononuclear cells, taken in the third trimester of pregnancy. The receptor set was obtained from a female donor with multiple sclerosis, enrolled in a pregnancy study. Each CDR3 is given with its conserved first and last residue.

TRBV6-1	CASAGGMRNSPLHF
TRBV19	CASSLPGSTGSFYGYTF
TRBV2	CASSSQGGQETQYF
TRBV6-4	CASSASGGYNSPLHF
TRBV5-1	CASSSSGVREKLFF
TRBV6-1	CASREMSSYNSPLHF
TRBV28	CASSLWGAEQFF
TRBV7-9	CASSLAQGDYEQYF
TRBV18	CASSPNRDFYEQYF
TRBV18	CASSRDSWGIANQPQHF
TRBV5-8	CASSLGAGYTDTQYF
TRBV7-8	CASNIPGGGTDTQYF
TRBV19	CASSIDGRARGYTF
TRBV7-7	CASSSGTGGSDTQYF
TRBV11-3	CASRATGSDTQYF
TRBV6-5	CASSYTRDQPQHF
TRBV6-1	CASTRRDYGYTF
TRBV5-4	CASSSGQGYGYTF
TRBV9	CASSPAVTQGENTIYF
TRBV30	CARSPLGAGPSYNEQFF
TRBV5-6	CASSYGTFSYEQYF
TRBV2	CASSLGGGLNSPLHF
TRBV27	CASSPTPPGSPLHF
TRBV23-1	CASSQSVRTGYGYTF
TRBV11-2	CASSQTGLGGNTIYF
TRBV6-1	CAGAQNPIQYGYTF
TRBV11-2	CASSLDGVGLRQYF
TRBV5-1	CASSALRDNYGYTF
TRBV5-1	CASGPQPTSGGSYEQYF
TRBV7-9	CASSPLDREGYTF
TRBV4-1	CASSQDMASGNEQYF
TRBV6-6	CASSSKGDKLFF
TRBV19	CASKSSTRGEQYF
TRBV4-1	CASSQEIGSGSPLHF
TRBV10-3	CAISGTSGLNTGELFF